This T cell receptor (beta chain) was recorded in a study of shared clonotypes between healthy human individuals. General observations from the study: It was expected that sequencing depth would affect clonotype sharing among donors.

Genomic DNA for unsorted samples, which was extracted with the QIAamp DNA Blood Mini kit, came from around 86 million PBMCs. DNA input for the unsorted PBMC replicate PCRs was around 0.3 ug, 25,000 to 30,000 T cell genomes. Methods used by the authors: For the immunoSEQ data, sequences were junction-only without quality scores, so filtering differed. The table came from immunoSEQ multiplex PCR; TCRdb's copy has only in-frame clones and leaves some out. The DNA gave D and trimming, while V, J and clone size come from that table. The table has 450,000 to 500,000 clones, less than 80% seen once. This CDR3 contains 16 residues. In germline, CDR1 is SGHVS, CDR2 FQNEAQ. V lost 5 bases, J lost 2 bases, and 17 bases lay in between. Turning to this clone: Its matching antigen is unknown.

The receptor comes from a woman aged 40-49 years in good health. Some clones in this sample may be carry-over from other donors' samples. The specimen was PBMCs. The chain is built from TRBV7-8 and TRBJ2-3; D assignment may be TRBD1 or TRBD2 (5 bases each). The CDR3 sequence: CASSATTGTNTDTQYF. The CDR3 DNA reads as TGTGCCAGCAGCGCAACTACCGGGACCAACACAGATACGCAGTATTTT.